This T cell receptor (beta chain) was recovered during a study of blood T cell repertoires in COVID-19. Across the whole study: Material from acute and convalescent COVID-19 was sourced from the United States, Italy and Spain.

V gave up 1 base and J gave up 6 bases; unmatched junction bases: 12. The CDR3 runs to 16 residues. CDR1 and CDR2 from the germline V gene are GTSNPN and SVGIG (reference sequence). The protocol was immunoSEQ multiplex PCR, while the TCRdb copy is restricted to in-frame clones and leaves out a portion. The sample carries approximately 500,000 clones, approximately 83% recorded once. Sequenced sample: peripheral blood. This TCR derives from a human donor in a cohort sampled during active COVID-19. The rearrangement links TRBV30 to TRBJ2-1, with 7 bases lining up with TRBD2. The CDR3 sequence is CAWSGLAGSMANEQFF. CDR3 bases: TGTGCCTGGAGTGGGTTAGCGGGCTCCATGGCCAATGAGCAGTTCTTC. The full variable domain, its missing parts supplied by reference TRBV30 and TRBJ2-1, is SQTIHQWPATLVQPVGSPLSLECTVEGTSNPNLYWYRQAAGRGLQLLFYSVGIGQISSEVPQNLSASRPQDRQFILSSKKLLLSDSGFYLCAWSGLAGSMANEQFFGPGTRLTVL.